This record covers a single TCR beta chain. With 4 bases clipped from V and 6 bases from J, the junction kept 7 bases outside the gene matches. CDR1 and CDR2 (germline): MDHEN, SYDVKM. There are 16 residues in the CDR3. Sequenced by immunoSEQ multiplex PCR; TCRdb stores in-frame clones only, minus some. This table has 60,000 to 70,000 clones, 85% appearing once. The sample belongs to a study of blood T cell repertoires in COVID-19. Background on the study: The cDNA or gDNA used as material had been derived from T cells, B-cell-depleted T cells, or PBMCs.

The chain combines TRBV28 with TRBJ2-1, with 12 nucleotides matching TRBD2. Material for sequencing was peripheral blood. This sequence originates from a man aged 80 or over with acute or convalescent COVID-19. The CDR3 sequence is CASSSTSGRHRNEQFF. Here the CDR3 DNA reads TGTGCCAGCAGTTCAACTAGCGGGAGGCATCGCAATGAGCAGTTCTTC.